This is a list of T cell receptor beta chains from one sample in a study of patients and donors after allogeneic stem cell transplantation. TCRdb ran MiXCR on the RT-PCR reads and lists one entry per CDR3 protein. The sample includes approximately 200,000 distinct CDR3 sequences, over 30% seen only once; the top ten take about 9.9%. Sequenced: blood, either unsorted or a sorted T cell fraction (not recorded which). The receptors come from a human donor who was either an allogeneic HSCT recipient or a stem cell or donor lymphocyte infusion donor (not recorded which). It is not recorded whose cells these are; they may come from a transplant donor. Both conserved end residues are part of each CDR3. A D gene is named only where the DNA matches it firmly. A row's size may be missing; if present it is once, few, many or a size class.

TRBJ1-2 TRBV5-1 NA NA TGCGCCAGCAGACCCGGGACACCCTATGGCTACACCTTC CASRPGTPYGYTF
TRBJ2-7 TRBV5-1 NA NA TGCGCCAGCAGCTTCGACAAGACCCTGTACTTC CASSFDKTLYF
TRBJ2-7 TRBV4-1 NA NA TGCGCCAGCAGCCAAGATTATTCGCCAGCCTACGAGCAGTACTTC CASSQDYSPAYEQYF
TRBJ2-3 TRBV28 NA NA TGTGCCAGCAGTTTAACTCTCGGACAAGGCGGCCCCACAGATACGCAGTATTTT CASSLTLGQGGPTDTQYF
TRBJ1-2 TRBV20-1 NA few TGCAGTGCTAGTTCCGCAGGCACTAACTATGGCTACACCTTC CSASSAGTNYGYTF
TRBJ1-3 TRBV27 NA NA TGTGCCAGCAGTTCGGGACCGAGCTCTGGAAACACCATATATTTT CASSSGPSSGNTIYF
TRBJ2-3 TRBV20-1 NA few TGCAGTGCTAGCGGGACCGGGGCACCAGATACGCAGTATTTT CSASGTGAPDTQYF
TRBJ1-1 TRBV18 NA once TGTGCTAGCTCACCACCGAGGCAGGGTAGGACTGAAGCTTTCTTT CASSPPRQGRTEAFF
TRBJ2-3 TRBV20-1 NA NA TGCAGTGCTAGAGAAATAGGGGTCGCAGATACGCAGTATTTT CSAREIGVADTQYF
TRBJ1-1 TRBV9 NA NA TGTGCCAGCAACAGACAGGACACGCTTTCTGAAGCTTTCTTT CASNRQDTLSEAFF
TRBJ2-1 TRBV20-1 NA NA TGCAGTGCTTACCCGGGACACCGCTACAATGAGCAGTTCTTC CSAYPGHRYNEQFF
TRBJ2-1 TRBV29-1 NA NA TGCAGCGTTGGAAAAGGGTCCGGTTCGGGTGAGCAGTTCTTC CSVGKGSGSGEQFF
TRBJ1-1 TRBV20-1 NA few TGCAGTGCTAGAGATGACCGCCCCGTCGGAACTGAAGCTTTCTTT CSARDDRPVGTEAFF
TRBJ1-4 TRBV20-1 TRBD1 NA TGCAGTGCTAGTAGGACAGGAGCTAATGAAAAACTGTTTTTT CSASRTGANEKLFF
TRBJ2-1 TRBV30 TRBD1 NA TGTGCCTTTCCGTCGGGACAGGGCCAAAATGAGCAGTTCTTC CAFPSGQGQNEQFF
TRBJ1-4 TRBV7-9 TRBD1 few TGTGCCAGCAGCTTAGCCCAGGGGGCCTCTAATGAAAAACTGTTTTTT CASSLAQGASNEKLFF
TRBJ2-3 TRBV10-3 NA few TGTGCCATCAGTGGAGGCAGAGGCGAGTATTTT CAISGGRGEYF
TRBJ2-3 TRBV7-2 NA few TGTGCCAGCAGCTTAGTGGCAGGGACCACAGATACGCAGTATTTT CASSLVAGTTDTQYF
TRBJ1-1 TRBV7-9 NA many TGTGCCAGCAGTCCAGAAGTCCCGGGGGGGAACACTGAAGCTTTCTTT CASSPEVPGGNTEAFF
TRBJ2-2 TRBV4-3 NA NA TGCGCCAGCAGCACTAACACCGGGGAGCTGTTTTTT CASSTNTGELFF
TRBJ2-5 TRBV11-2 TRBD2 NA TGTGCCAGCAGCACCGGACTAGCGGGATCCAAAGAGACCCAGTACTTC CASSTGLAGSKETQYF
TRBJ2-2 TRBV18 NA NA TGTGCCAGCTCGTCGCTCCGACCCGGGGAGCTGTTTTTT CASSSLRPGELFF
TRBJ1-5 TRBV20-1 NA NA TGCAGTGCTAGAGATTGGTCGCCACCAGGGCGGGGCAATCAGCCCCAGCATTTT CSARDWSPPGRGNQPQHF
TRBJ2-1 TRBV29-1 NA once TGCAGCGTTGAACAACTAGCCCACTACAATGAGCAGTTCTTC CSVEQLAHYNEQFF
TRBJ1-1 TRBV30 NA NA TGTGCCTGGAGTAACGCGGGGGCAGGGGACACTGAAGCTTTCTTT CAWSNAGAGDTEAFF
TRBJ2-7 TRBV12-3/TRBV12-4 NA few TGTGCCAGCAGTTTTGGGGGGCTCGAGCAGTACTTC CASSFGGLEQYF
TRBJ2-5 TRBV28 NA once TGTGCCAGCAGTCCCCCCCATCAAGAGACCCAGTACTTC CASSPPHQETQYF
TRBJ1-5 TRBV6-6 NA NA TGTGCCAGCAAGATCCCGGGCAATCAGCCCCAGCATTTT CASKIPGNQPQHF
TRBJ1-1 TRBV29-1 NA NA TGCAGCGGCGGGAACACTGAAGCTTTCTTT CSGGNTEAFF
TRBJ1-6 TRBV7-2 TRBD1 NA TGTGCCAGCAGCTCCCGGGACAGAAATAATTCACCCCTCCACTTT CASSSRDRNNSPLHF
TRBJ1-4 TRBV4-1 TRBD1 NA TGCGCCAGCAGCCAAGAGGGACAGGGGTACGAAAAACTGTTTTTT CASSQEGQGYEKLFF
TRBJ1-1 TRBV4-1 NA few TGCGCCAGCAGCCACAGGGGCACCGGCACTGAAGCTTTCTTT CASSHRGTGTEAFF
TRBJ2-3 TRBV11-2 TRBD2 few TGTGCCAGCAGCCTAGATGCGGGGGAGGTAGATACGCAGTATTTT CASSLDAGEVDTQYF
TRBJ2-3 TRBV5-8 NA NA TGTGCCAGCAGCTTGGGACAGGCCCTCACAGATACGCAGTATTTT CASSLGQALTDTQYF
TRBJ1-4 TRBV5-1 TRBD1 NA TGCGCCAGCAGCTTGGCTACAGGGGTCAATGAAAAACTGTTTTTT CASSLATGVNEKLFF
TRBJ1-5 TRBV12-3/TRBV12-4 TRBD1 few TGTGCCAGCAGTAGGGGACAGGGTAGCAATCAGCCCCAGCATTTT CASSRGQGSNQPQHF
TRBJ2-5 TRBV6-5 TRBD2 NA TGTGCCAGCAGCACACTAGCGGGGGGGCGTGAGACCCAGTACTTC CASSTLAGGRETQYF
TRBJ1-4 TRBV7-3 NA NA TGTGCCAGCAGCTTAAGCGGCGGTGCTAGTGAAAAACTGTTTTTT CASSLSGGASEKLFF
TRBJ1-5 TRBV10-3 NA few TGTGCCATCAGTGAGTCAGTTAATCAGCCCCAGCATTTT CAISESVNQPQHF
TRBJ1-1 TRBV20-1 TRBD1 many TGCAGTGCTAGTGGGACAGGGGTAACTGAAGCTTTCTTT CSASGTGVTEAFF
TRBJ2-2 TRBV24-1 NA NA TGTGCCACCAGTGATTTAGGTCAGGGATTGACCGGGGAGCTGTTTTTT CATSDLGQGLTGELFF